The sequence of this T cell receptor (beta chain) was determined in a study of PD-L1 blockade in urothelial cancer. Germline V gives CDR1 MGHDK, CDR2 SYGVNS. With 6 bases clipped from V and 5 bases from J, the junction kept 6 bases outside the gene matches. The CDR3 spans 15 residues. Produced via immunoSEQ multiplex PCR; TCRdb's table is partial and in-frame only. The sample yields about 17,000 clones, about 90% seen once. The input for sequencing was PBMCs, taken around atezolizumab (anti-PD-L1) treatment. The sequence derives from a man in his forties or fifties with urothelial cancer. The V call is TRBV25-1, the J call TRBJ2-3; 12 positions match TRBD2. The CDR3, as DNA: TGTGCCAGCAGGGCGACTAGCGGGGGACGAGATACGCAGTATTTT. It specifies CASRATSGGRDTQYF.